This T cell receptor (beta chain) was observed in a study of T cells in Graves' hyperthyroidism and ophthalmopathy (dated by TCRdb to about 2019). About the study as a whole: To identify distinguishing TCR V-J signatures, a discovery cohort of about 100 patients was used, comprising some 45 with Graves' ophthalmopathy and 55 to 65 with stable Graves' hyperthyroidism. Prospective prediction of ophthalmopathy was tested in an independent validation cohort of some 20 hyperthyroidism patients and some 17 patients who later progressed to ophthalmopathy. For training and testing, the 110 or so patients in the discovery cohort were randomly divided in a 7:3 ratio. In more than 5 Graves' hyperthyroidism patients, the study also compared T-cell repertoires from thyroid tissue with T-cell repertoires from blood. After blood sampling, hyperthyroidism patients were treated with methimazole at a starting dose of 30 mg daily, and ophthalmopathy patients were treated with high-dose intravenous methylprednisolone. According to the paper, TCR Vbeta CDR3 sequencing was carried out on 135 peripheral blood samples, which came from under 50 ophthalmopathy, around 74 hyperthyroidism and approximately 17 progressor patients.

The TCR beta CDR3 regions were amplified from the RNA transcripts. The first round of RT-PCR for the TCR CDR3 was performed with the HTBI primer set and the Qiagen OneStep RT-PCR kit. The libraries were constructed in a second round of multiplex PCR and then size-selected and purified. Sequencing of the libraries was done on an Illumina HiSeq2000 using paired-end 100 bp reads. In the source study's methods: SOAPnuke was used to process the raw data, with reads discarded if the reads contained adapters or uncalled bases, had a mean Phred below 15, or lacked an exact constant-primer or identifier match. High-quality paired reads were merged using COPE v1.2.5, and each unique nucleotide sequence was defined as a clonotype. MiTCR v1.1 was used to align the clonotypes against IMGT TRBV, TRBD and TRBJ reference segments. The analysis was restricted to V-J combinations with a frequency above 0.0001, which together covered just over 99% of the repertoires. A TCS score was defined as the ratio between F50 (clonal expansion) and ExV (chaos), using BLOSUM62-based TCRdist between CDR3 peptides within each V-J. Welch's t-statistics and random forest reduced roughly 500 V-J features to 13, which were used in a naive Bayes classifier (R e1071). The similarity between thyroid and blood repertoires was quantified using the Morisita-Horn index. Starting from the raw public reads, TCRdb applied fastp trimming at Q25, assembled clones with MiXCR and retained in-frame beta chains. CDR3 protein duplicates are merged, each entry listing the most common genes and DNA. TCRdb's processing, not the authors' own work, is the source of the V and J calls. Here the sample has about 610,000 distinct CDR3 sequences; more than 45% occur a single time. The ten biggest clones cover 7.5% to 8.5% of the sample.

A patient counted as having stable Graves' hyperthyroidism if no progression to ophthalmopathy occurred over 18 months of follow-up. Hyperthyroidism patients were newly diagnosed, had a disease duration of under 2 months, and were aged 18 to 65 years. Patients with uncontrolled infections, other autoimmune diseases, pregnancy or lactation were excluded. Clinical symptoms, serum thyroxine and TRAb, thyroid ultrasound, and orbital computed tomography formed the basis for the diagnoses. Total RNA was extracted with Trizol reagent, and quality was checked on an Agilent 2100 Bioanalyzer. Study-wide conclusions, independent of this receptor: Sample size was not statistically predetermined, and investigators were not blinded to group allocation. Blood samples also contained most of the expanded thyroid clonotypes (frequency above 0.001), which suggests that blood repertoires may reflect thyroid immune responses. In validation, the model predicted progression to ophthalmopathy with approximately 70% sensitivity and 72% to 85% specificity, a median of about six months before onset. A 13 V-J signature model separated ophthalmopathy from stable hyperthyroidism, with around 88% sensitivity and about 81% specificity in cross-validation and 80%/75% in testing.

In regard to this clonotype: Which antigen it targets is not known. It has no much larger one-base neighbor in the sample; base qualities were not kept.

From the cysteine through the phenylalanine, the CDR3 covers 14 amino acids. The kept DNA is CDR3 alone, 42 bases in frame from the first base. According to the germline V gene (reference sequence), CDR1 reads DFQATT and CDR2 reads SNEGSKA. V has 6 bases trimmed and J has 4 bases trimmed; junction bases matching no gene number 9. The V gene is TRBV20-1 and the J gene is TRBJ1-5; 7 bases in the junction line up with TRBD1. The sample comprised peripheral blood or thyroid tissue (not recorded which). This clonotype was obtained from a young woman with Graves' hyperthyroidism. The CDR3 has the sequence CSAEGARGNQPQHF. The bases are TGCAGTGCGGAGGGGGCAAGGGGGAATCAGCCCCAGCATTTT.